A few counts support the clone carrying this TCR beta chain. The CDR3 runs to 12 residues. The germline CDR1 and CDR2 sequences are MNHEY and SVGAGI. The junction had 2 bases not matched to a gene; V was cut back by 2 bases and J by 8 bases. Sequencing was performed with immunoSEQ multiplex PCR; in TCRdb, only in-frame clones are kept and a portion is missing. The table includes about 31,000 clones, about 87% detected once. The sample belongs to a study of T cell changes during pregnancy in multiple sclerosis. This receptor was identified in a female donor with multiple sclerosis, enrolled in a pregnancy study. The material sequenced was CD8+ T cells from peripheral blood mononuclear cells, taken before pregnancy. This chain joins TRBV6-5 and TRBJ1-2; 7 bases align to TRBD1. The CDR3 DNA reads as TGTGCCAGCAGTTACGACAGGGACGGCTACACCTTC. Its translation: CASSYDRDGYTF.